This T cell receptor (beta chain) was captured in a study of blood T cell repertoires in COVID-19. This CDR3 spans 16 amino acids. V shed 4 bases and J 1 base; nucleotides not matched to a gene: 5. CDR1 is MGHDK and CDR2 is SYGVNS in the germline V gene. Generated by immunoSEQ multiplex PCR, the TCRdb table keeps only in-frame clones and is missing some. The table has about 400,000 clones, around 88% seen once. Sample: peripheral blood. The V call is TRBV25-1, the J call TRBJ2-3, with 10 positions matching TRBD1. The TCR sequence derives from a woman aged 55-69 years with COVID-19, enrolled during active disease. CDR3 region: CASSAPGTGGTDTQYF. In DNA, the CDR3 is TGTGCCAGCAGTGCCCCCGGGACAGGGGGCACAGATACGCAGTATTTT.